These T cell receptor beta chains were read from a single sample in a study of cytomegalovirus exposure and HLA in healthy donors. Data came from immunoSEQ multiplex PCR; TCRdb stores just in-frame clones and leaves some out. The sample has some 150,000 clones; about 80% are singletons. Sequenced: PBMCs. These receptors were obtained from a woman between 45 and 60 years old in good health and CMV-seronegative. Both conserved end residues are part of each CDR3. D genes are given only for firm matches. A row's size may be missing; if present it is once, few, many or a size class.

J gene	V gene	clone size	D gene	CDR3 protein
TRBJ1-1	TRBV10-2	NA	TRBD1	CASRPDRVREAFF
TRBJ2-7	TRBV9	NA	TRBD1	CASSGGQSPYEQYF
TRBJ1-1	TRBV5-1	NA	NA	CASSLEAGKNTEAFF
TRBJ2-5	TRBV9	NA	NA	CASSVTLGTPETQYF
TRBJ2-7	TRBV28	NA	TRBD2	CASSPRTSGGLFSSYEQYF
TRBJ2-1	TRBV19	NA	TRBD2	CASSPPSGGNNEQFF
TRBJ1-2	TRBV7-9	NA	TRBD1	CASSPHLTGEGGYTF
TRBJ2-7	TRBV27	NA	TRBD1	CASISPGTVNEQYF
TRBJ2-7	TRBV5-8	NA	NA	CASSLRFRPGLDEQYF
TRBJ1-1	TRBV7-9	once	NA	CASSPGGSTEAFF
TRBJ2-5	TRBV5-4	NA	TRBD1	CASSQGQGKETQYF
TRBJ1-1	TRBV7-9	once	NA	CASSFRVDNTEAFF
TRBJ2-7	TRBV5-4	NA	TRBD1	CASSRQGGNYEQYF
TRBJ1-2	TRBV5-1	NA	TRBD1	CASSLLQGMSYGYTF
TRBJ1-2	TRBV11-3	NA	NA	CASSPPFHRSNYGYTF
TRBJ1-1	TRBV9	once	NA	CASSITGRNTEAFF
TRBJ2-7	TRBV5-1	NA	NA	CASSSPGYEQYF
TRBJ1-1	TRBV7-9	NA	NA	CASSRQTGGGRTEAFF
TRBJ2-2	TRBV5-4	NA	NA	CASSRQYTGELFF
TRBJ1-5	TRBV28	NA	NA	CASSFAGGNQPQHF
TRBJ2-7	TRBV25-1	NA	NA	CASSEVRDSYEQYF
TRBJ2-1	TRBV7-9	NA	TRBD2	CASSLYGEVLAGPYNEQFF
TRBJ1-2	TRBV5-1	NA	TRBD1	CASSSGTGGGSYGYTF
TRBJ2-7	TRBV6-5	few	TRBD2	CASSKERGAYEQYF
TRBJ2-3	TRBV5-1	NA	TRBD2	CASSLGQRGGDTQYF
TRBJ2-1	TRBV9	once	NA	CASSVPNFPEQFF
TRBJ2-7	TRBV9	NA	NA	CASSATVRGYEQYF
TRBJ2-6	TRBV6-6	few	NA	CASSYGPSSGANVLTF
TRBJ2-7	TRBV6-5	NA	TRBD1	CASSYSPGGHYEQYF
TRBJ2-2	TRBV11-3	NA	TRBD1	CASSPPGQGFPGELFF
TRBJ2-1	TRBV28	NA	TRBD2	CATHPGLAGHTCDNEQFF
TRBJ1-2	TRBV5-1	NA	NA	CASSSQGTPYGYTF
TRBJ2-7	TRBV5-1	few	NA	CASSFAPSYEQYF
TRBJ1-1	TRBV27	NA	NA	CASSPGAGSTEAFF
TRBJ2-7	TRBV19	NA	NA	CASSIDSGLTYEQYF
TRBJ2-7	TRBV30	NA	NA	CAWSPGTGSHEQYF
TRBJ1-5	TRBV7-6	NA	NA	CASSSDIGRYSNQPQHF
TRBJ1-2	TRBV20-1	NA	NA	CSARGAYGYTF